These 18 T cell receptor beta chains were all obtained from the same sample, sequenced in a study of OX40 agonist ivuxolimab in advanced cancers. Some clones are missing from TCRdb's copy, which holds only in-frame ones; the method was immunoSEQ multiplex PCR. This sample yields roughly 60,000 clones, of which 70% to 90% are seen a single time; less than 0.75% belongs to the top ten. This sample comprised CD4+ or CD8+ T cells sorted from blood, obtained in a trial of the OX40 agonist ivuxolimab. These TCRs come from an adult with an advanced solid tumor such as melanoma, head and neck, liver or kidney cancer.

The chain is built from TRBV10-3 and TRBJ2-3, with D maybe TRBD2 (5 bases). The CDR3 length is 14 residues. In germline, CDR1 is ENHRY, CDR2 SYGVKD. V was trimmed by 4 bases and J by 0 bases, leaving 8 bases between them. CDR3 nucleotide sequence: TGTGCCATCAGTGCCCGGACTAGCACAGATACGCAGTATTTT. Translating gives CAISARTSTDTQYF.

CDR3: CASSFWGQGGDEQFF. Here the CDR3 DNA reads TGTGCCAGCAGTTTTTGGGGGCAGGGTGGCGATGAGCAGTTCTTC. The chain has TRBV6-5 and TRBJ2-1; tentatively, D is TRBD1 (6 bases). This CDR3 is 15 amino acids long. V was pared by 4 bases and J by 8 bases, with 18 bases between. Per germline, CDR1 MNHEY and CDR2 SVGAGI.

Details on this clone: Other DNA sequences from this sample encode an identical CDR3 as well. This chain uses TRBV2 with TRBJ2-7; D is ambiguous. CDR3 length: 11 residues. V was pared by 4 bases and J by 2 bases, with 3 bases between. Germline V lookup: CDR1 SNHLY, CDR2 FYNNEI. Here the CDR3 DNA reads TGTGCCAGCAGTGTTACCTACGAGCAGTACTTC. Residues: CASSVTYEQYF.

The chain recombines TRBV19 with TRBJ1-2, with TRBD1 matching over 7 bases. The germline V gene has CDR1 LNHDA and CDR2 SQIVND (reference sequence). Losses at the gene ends were 3 bases for V and 1 base for J; bases not matched to a gene: 2. The CDR3 totals 14 residues. CDR3 protein: CASSMGQYNYGYTF. For the CDR3, the DNA is TGTGCCAGTAGTATGGGACAGTATAACTATGGCTACACCTTC.

This clone is a singleton in its sample. The V call is TRBV10-2, the J call TRBJ2-3; D is perhaps TRBD2 (5 bases). The germline CDR1 and CDR2 sequences are WSHSY and SAAADI. This CDR3 spans 15 amino acids. With 3 bases removed from V and 0 bases from J, the gap between germline ends came to 10 bases. The CDR3 loop is CASSDAGASTDTQYF. The CDR3 DNA reads TGCGCCAGCAGTGACGCGGGCGCCAGCACAGATACGCAGTATTTT.

The chain has TRBV5-1 and TRBJ2-3; D unresolved. The V gene lost 2 bases and the J gene lost 4 bases, with 11 bases spanning the gap. This CDR3 region has 14 residues. CDR1 SGHRS and CDR2 YFSETQ come from the germline V gene. CDR3 DNA sequence: TGCGCCAGCAGCTTTAGTAGAGCTGCAGATACGCAGTATTTT. Translation gives CASSFSRAADTQYF.

The chain has TRBV5-1 and TRBJ1-1; 8 positions match TRBD1. Trimming cost V 4 bases and J 5 bases; bases outside gene matches: 4. Germline values: CDR1 SGHRS, CDR2 YFSETQ. This CDR3 comprises 13 residues. CDR3 residues: CASSDRTGTEAFF. Here the CDR3 DNA reads TGCGCCAGCAGCGACCGGACAGGGACTGAAGCTTTCTTT.

The V and J genes are TRBV29-1 and TRBJ2-1; D uncertain. CDR1 is SQVTM and CDR2 is ANQGSEA in the germline V gene. V gave up 4 bases and J gave up 0 bases, with 10 bases separating them. The CDR3 runs 14 residues. The DNA of the CDR3 is TGCAGCGTTGGAGGTACCTCCTCCTACAATGAGCAGTTCTTC. As protein: CSVGGTSSYNEQFF.

The gene calls are TRBV27 and TRBJ2-5; 8 bases map to TRBD2. Germline V lookup: CDR1 MNHEY, CDR2 SMNVEV (reference sequence). Trimming at V came to 6 bases and at J to 1 base, leaving 4 bases not matched to a gene. The CDR3 sequence is 14 residues long. The CDR3 sequence is CASSRTSTQETQYF. The CDR3 DNA follows: TGTGCCAGCAGCCGGACTAGCACCCAAGAGACCCAGTACTTC.

V and J are TRBV12-5 and TRBJ2-7, with 11 bases that match TRBD2. This CDR3 comprises 14 residues. The germline gives CDR1 LGHNT, CDR2 FRNRAP. Unmatched junction bases numbered 4, after V lost 6 bases and J lost 3 bases. For the CDR3, the DNA is TGTGCTAGTGGCCCTAGCGGGAGGAACTACGAGCAGTACTTC. It specifies CASGPSGRNYEQYF.

This chain connects TRBV5-4 to TRBJ2-7; tentatively, D is TRBD1 (5 bases). The CDR3 is 15 residues long. The V end lost 4 bases, the J end lost 2 bases, and 16 bases lay between the germline ends. Germline CDR1 reads SGHNT; CDR2 reads YYREEE (reference sequence). CDR3 region: CASSAGQGRTYEQYF. The DNA for the CDR3 is TGTGCCAGCAGCGCCGGGCAGGGAAGAACCTACGAGCAGTACTTC.

The genes are TRBV28 and TRBJ1-2; perhaps TRBD1 as D (6 bases). The CDR3 runs to 12 residues. Germline values: CDR1 MDHEN, CDR2 SYDVKM. V lost 8 bases, J lost 7 bases, and 14 bases lay in between. The CDR3 sequence: CASQGGGSGYTF. In DNA, the CDR3 is TGTGCCAGCCAGGGAGGGGGTAGTGGCTACACCTTC.

The genes are TRBV10-2 and TRBJ1-5; TRBD1 matches at 7 bases. The germline V gene has CDR1 WSHSY and CDR2 SAAADI. The CDR3 length is 13 residues. Trimming cost V 7 bases and J 6 bases; bases outside gene matches: 6. The CDR3 here is CASKTGLRQPQHF. The CDR3 nucleotides read TGCGCCAGCAAGACAGGGTTGCGTCAGCCCCAGCATTTT.

The chain carries TRBV2 and TRBJ2-2; 9 nucleotides align to TRBD2. Trimming at V came to 7 bases and at J to 0 bases, leaving 6 bases not matched to a gene. This CDR3 has 16 amino acids. Germline assignment: CDR1 SNHLY and CDR2 FYNNEI. The CDR3 sequence: CASTQAGGTNTGELFF. CDR3 nucleotide sequence: TGTGCCAGCACTCAAGCGGGAGGAACGAACACCGGGGAGCTGTTTTTT.

The chain carries TRBV28 and TRBJ1-5, with TRBD1 identical over 10 bases. This CDR3 has 14 residues. V trimming: 5 bases; J trimming: 7 bases; junction bases outside the gene matches: 5. Germline CDR1 reads MDHEN; CDR2 reads SYDVKM. The CDR3 is CASSPTGGRQPQHF. The CDR3 nucleotides are TGTGCCAGCAGTCCGACAGGGGGCCGGCAGCCCCAGCATTTT.

The chain couples TRBV29-1 to TRBJ2-5; maybe TRBD1 (6 bases). CDR1 is SQVTM, CDR2 ANQGSEA, per germline. V lost 2 bases, J lost 5 bases, and 21 bases lay in between. This CDR3 has 16 amino acids. Here the CDR3 DNA reads TGCAGCGTTGAATTGTGGGAGAGGGGGAGTTCGGAGACCCAGTACTTC. Protein: CSVELWERGSSETQYF.

The rearrangement links TRBV9 to TRBJ2-1; 7 bases map to TRBD2. The CDR3 covers 13 residues. V lost 3 bases, J lost 10 bases, and 7 bases stayed unmatched. In germline, CDR1 is SGDLS, CDR2 YYNGEE. The CDR3 here is CASSAGLGIEQFF. CDR3 DNA sequence: TGTGCCAGCAGCGCCGGACTAGGAATCGAGCAGTTCTTC.

The sample holds a few counts of this clone. V is TRBV30 and J is TRBJ1-4; D not certain. The CDR3 spans 14 residues. Germline-derived CDR1 and CDR2 are GTSNPN and SVGIG (reference sequence). The ends were cut back, 0 bases at V and 8 bases at J, with 13 bases in the middle. The CDR3 bases are TGTGCCTGGAGTGTAGGGTCAGGAAAAGAAAAACTGTTTTTT. Translation gives CAWSVGSGKEKLFF.